The sequence of this TCR beta chain was determined in a study of T cells in Graves' hyperthyroidism and ophthalmopathy. Patients aged 18 to 65 had newly diagnosed hyperthyroidism that had lasted under 2 months. Exclusion of a patient resulted from uncontrolled infection, other autoimmune disease, pregnancy or lactation. A word on this clonotype: Its antigen is unidentified.

Study-level results: Model output signaled ophthalmopathy a median 6.5 months ahead of onset.

Per germline, CDR1 SGHVS and CDR2 FQNEAQ. V was pared by 5 bases and J by 8 bases, with 10 bases between. The CDR3 is 12 residues long. RNA transcripts yielded amplified TCR beta CDR3 regions. The TCR CDR3 was amplified in a first-round RT-PCR using the HTBI primer set. One entry per CDR3 protein results from TCRdb running MiXCR on the multiplex PCR reads. This sample has about 380,000 distinct CDR3 sequences, with about 14% found just once. Sequenced sample: blood. The source of this sequence is a man aged 25 to 45 with Graves' hyperthyroidism that later progressed to Graves' ophthalmopathy. This rearrangement joins TRBV7-8 to TRBJ1-5; D remains unclear. The DNA of the CDR3 is TGTGCCAGCAGCAACCCCGGGGAGCCCCAGCATTTT. Encoded protein: CASSNPGEPQHF.